This T cell receptor beta chain was captured by sequencing in a study of shared clonotypes between healthy human individuals. Sequencing was performed with immunoSEQ multiplex PCR; in TCRdb, only in-frame clones are kept and a portion is missing. This table holds millions of clones, roughly 95% found once. The ends were cut back, 2 bases at V and 3 bases at J, with 13 bases in the middle. This CDR3 spans 15 amino acids. Germline loops: CDR1 MDHEN, CDR2 SYDVKM. Sequencing was done on a sample of naive CD4+ T cells sorted from blood. The subset: CD45RA+ positively selected. The TCR was taken from a man between 18 and 35 years old in good health. The chain is built from TRBV28 and TRBJ1-1, with D unclear. The CDR3 sequence is CASSLKWLWYTEAFF. CDR3 DNA sequence: TGTGCCAGCAGTTTAAAGTGGTTGTGGTACACTGAAGCTTTCTTT. Filled out from reference TRBV28 and TRBJ1-1, the complete variable domain reads DVKVTQSSRYLVKRTGEKVFLECVQDMDHENMFWYRQDPGLGLRLIYFSYDVKMKEKGDIPEGYSVSREKKERFSLILESASTNQTSMYLCASSLKWLWYTEAFFGQGTRLTVV.